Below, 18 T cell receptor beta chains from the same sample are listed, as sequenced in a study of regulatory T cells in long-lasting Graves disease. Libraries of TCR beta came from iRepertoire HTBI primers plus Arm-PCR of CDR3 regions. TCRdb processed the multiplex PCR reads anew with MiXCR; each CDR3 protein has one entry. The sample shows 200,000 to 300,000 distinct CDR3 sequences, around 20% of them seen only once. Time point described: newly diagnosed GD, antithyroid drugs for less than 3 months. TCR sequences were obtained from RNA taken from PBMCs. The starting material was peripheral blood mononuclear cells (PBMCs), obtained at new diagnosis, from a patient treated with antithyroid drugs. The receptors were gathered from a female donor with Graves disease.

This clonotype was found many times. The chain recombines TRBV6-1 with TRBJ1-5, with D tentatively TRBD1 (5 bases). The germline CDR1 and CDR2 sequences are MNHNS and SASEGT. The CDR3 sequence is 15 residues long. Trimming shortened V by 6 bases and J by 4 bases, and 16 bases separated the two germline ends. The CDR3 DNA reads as TGTGCCAGCAGCCCAATGGGAGCAGGGAATCAGCCCCAGCATTTT. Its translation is CASSPMGAGNQPQHF.

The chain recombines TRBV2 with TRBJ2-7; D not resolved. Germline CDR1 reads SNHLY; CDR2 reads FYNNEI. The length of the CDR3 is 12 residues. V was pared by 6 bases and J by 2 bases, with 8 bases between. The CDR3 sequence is CASRRQAYEQYF. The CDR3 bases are TGTGCCAGCAGGAGGCAAGCCTACGAGCAGTACTTC. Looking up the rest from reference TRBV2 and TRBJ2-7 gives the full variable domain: EPEVTQTPSHQVTQMGQEVILRCVPISNHLYFYWYRQILGQKVEFLVSFYNNEISEKSEIFDDQFSVERPDGSNFTLKIRSTKLEDSAMYFCASRRQAYEQYFGPGTRLTVT.

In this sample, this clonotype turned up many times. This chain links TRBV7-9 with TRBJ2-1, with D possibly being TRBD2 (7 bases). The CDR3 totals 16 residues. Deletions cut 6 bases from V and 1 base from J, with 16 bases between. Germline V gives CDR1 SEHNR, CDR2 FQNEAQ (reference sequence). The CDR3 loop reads CASRLGGGLSYNEQFF. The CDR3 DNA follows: TGTGCCAGCAGGCTGGGCGGGGGCCTATCCTACAATGAGCAGTTCTTC.

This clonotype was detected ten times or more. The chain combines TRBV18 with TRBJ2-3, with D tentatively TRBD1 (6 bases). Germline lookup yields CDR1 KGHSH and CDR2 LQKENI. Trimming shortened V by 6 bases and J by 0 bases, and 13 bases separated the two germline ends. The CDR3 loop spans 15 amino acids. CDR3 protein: CASSLDRSSTDTQYF. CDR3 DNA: TGTGCCAGCTCCCTCGACAGGTCCAGCACAGATACGCAGTATTTT.

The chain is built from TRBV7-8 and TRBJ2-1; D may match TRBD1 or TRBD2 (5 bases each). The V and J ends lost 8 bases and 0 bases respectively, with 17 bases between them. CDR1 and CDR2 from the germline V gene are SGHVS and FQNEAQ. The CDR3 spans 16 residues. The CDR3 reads CASSWGTGSSYNEQFF. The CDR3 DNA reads TGTGCCAGCTCCTGGGGGACCGGTAGCTCCTACAATGAGCAGTTCTTC.

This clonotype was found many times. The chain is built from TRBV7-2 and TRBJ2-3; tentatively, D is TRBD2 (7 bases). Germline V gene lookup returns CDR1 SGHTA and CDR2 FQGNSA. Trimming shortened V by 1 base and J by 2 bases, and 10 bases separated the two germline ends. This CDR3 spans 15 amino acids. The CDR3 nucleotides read TGTGCCAGCAGCTTAGGCGGGGGCCTCACAGATACGCAGTATTTT. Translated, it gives CASSLGGGLTDTQYF.

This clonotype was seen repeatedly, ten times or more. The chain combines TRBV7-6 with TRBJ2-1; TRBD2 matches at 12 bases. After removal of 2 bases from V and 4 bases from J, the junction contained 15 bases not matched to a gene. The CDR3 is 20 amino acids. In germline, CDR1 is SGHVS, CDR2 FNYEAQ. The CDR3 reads CASSLKTSGGNPSSYNEQFF. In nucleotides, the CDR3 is TGTGCCAGCAGCTTAAAGACTAGCGGGGGTAACCCCAGTTCTTACAATGAGCAGTTCTTC. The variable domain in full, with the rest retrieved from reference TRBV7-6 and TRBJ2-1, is GAGVSQSPRYKVTKRGQDVALRCDPISGHVSLYWYRQALGQGPEFLTYFNYEAQQDKSGLPNDRFSAERPEGSISTLTIQRTEQRDSAMYRCASSLKTSGGNPSSYNEQFFGPGTRLTVL.

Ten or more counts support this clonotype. CDR3 sequence (DNA): TGTGCCAGCAGGACAGGGAGGAACACTGAAGCTTTCTTT. As protein: CASRTGRNTEAFF. The chain couples TRBV6-2 or TRBV6-3 to TRBJ1-1; TRBD1 matches at 7 bases. V shed 6 bases, J shed 1 base, and the junction held 2 bases outside the gene matches. CDR1 is MNHEY, CDR2 SVGEGT, per germline. The CDR3 contains 13 residues.

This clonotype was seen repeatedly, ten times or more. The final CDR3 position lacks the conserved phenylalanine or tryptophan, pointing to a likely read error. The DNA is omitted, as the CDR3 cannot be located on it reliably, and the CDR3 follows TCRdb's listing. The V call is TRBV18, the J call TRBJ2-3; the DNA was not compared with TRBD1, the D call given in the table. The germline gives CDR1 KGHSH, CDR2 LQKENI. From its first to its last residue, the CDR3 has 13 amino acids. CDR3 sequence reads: CASSPATGVWLVV.

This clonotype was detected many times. The CDR3 spells CASSTVTSGRYNEQFF. In DNA, the CDR3 is TGCGCCAGCAGCACTGTCACTAGCGGGAGGTACAATGAGCAGTTCTTC. V is TRBV5-1 and J is TRBJ2-1; 12 bases match TRBD2. This CDR3 has 16 amino acids. Trimming took 4 bases from V and 4 from J; bases not matched to a gene: 6. The germline CDR1 and CDR2 sequences are SGHRS and YFSETQ. The entire variable domain, with the rest obtained from reference TRBV5-1 and TRBJ2-1, is as follows: KAGVTQTPRYLIKTRGQQVTLSCSPISGHRSVSWYQQTPGQGLQFLFEYFSETQRNKGNFPGRFSGRQFSNSRSEMNVSTLELGDSALYLCASSTVTSGRYNEQFFGPGTRLTVL.

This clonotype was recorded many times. The CDR3 spells CASSSLDRGRTGELFF. CDR3 nucleotides: TGTGCCAGCAGCTCGTTGGACAGGGGGCGAACCGGGGAGCTGTTTTTT. The chain joins TRBV7-2 to TRBJ2-2, with 11 bases that match TRBD1. Germline V gene lookup returns CDR1 SGHTA and CDR2 FQGNSA. This CDR3 comprises 16 residues. V lost 4 bases, J lost 5 bases, and 6 bases stayed unmatched.

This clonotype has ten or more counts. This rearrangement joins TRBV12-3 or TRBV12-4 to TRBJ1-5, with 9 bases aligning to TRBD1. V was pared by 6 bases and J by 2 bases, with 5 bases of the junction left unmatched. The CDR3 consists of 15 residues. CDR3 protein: CASRPTGGGNQPQHF. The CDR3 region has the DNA TGTGCCAGCAGACCAACAGGGGGCGGCAATCAGCCCCAGCATTTT.

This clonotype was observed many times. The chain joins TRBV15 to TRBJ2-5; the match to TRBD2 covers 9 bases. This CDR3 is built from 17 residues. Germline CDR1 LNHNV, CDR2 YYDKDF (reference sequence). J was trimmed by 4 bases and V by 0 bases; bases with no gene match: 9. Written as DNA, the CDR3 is TGTGCCACCAGCAGAGATGCCAGCGGGAGGATAGGAGAGACCCAGTACTTC. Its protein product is CATSRDASGRIGETQYF.

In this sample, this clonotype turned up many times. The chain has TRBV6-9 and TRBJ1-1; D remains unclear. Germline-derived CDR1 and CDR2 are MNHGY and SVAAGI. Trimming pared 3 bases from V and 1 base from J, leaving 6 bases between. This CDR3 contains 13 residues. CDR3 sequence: CASSYKRNTEAFF. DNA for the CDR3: TGTGCCAGCAGTTACAAGAGGAACACTGAAGCTTTCTTT.

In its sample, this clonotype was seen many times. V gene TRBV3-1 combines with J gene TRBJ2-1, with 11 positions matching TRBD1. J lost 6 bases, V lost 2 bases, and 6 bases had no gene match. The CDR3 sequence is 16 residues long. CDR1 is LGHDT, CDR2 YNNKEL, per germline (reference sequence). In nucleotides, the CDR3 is TGTGCCAGCAGCCAAAGGACAGGGGGCGAGGCCAATGAGCAGTTCTTC. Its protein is CASSQRTGGEANEQFF.

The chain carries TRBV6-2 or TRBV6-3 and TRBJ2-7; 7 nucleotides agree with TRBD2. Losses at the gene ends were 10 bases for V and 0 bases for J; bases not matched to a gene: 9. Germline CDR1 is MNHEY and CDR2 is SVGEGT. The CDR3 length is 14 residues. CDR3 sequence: CATCWGGSSYEQYF. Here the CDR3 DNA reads TGTGCCACGTGCTGGGGGGGAAGCTCCTACGAGCAGTACTTC.

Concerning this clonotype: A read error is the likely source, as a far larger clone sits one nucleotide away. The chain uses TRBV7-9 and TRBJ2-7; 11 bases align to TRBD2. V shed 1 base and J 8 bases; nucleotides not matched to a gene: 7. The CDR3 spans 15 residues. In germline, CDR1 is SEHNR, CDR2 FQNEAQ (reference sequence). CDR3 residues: CASSLGGSGGDKQYF. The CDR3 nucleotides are TGTGCCAGCAGCTTAGGTGGTAGCGGGGGGGACAAGCAGTACTTC.

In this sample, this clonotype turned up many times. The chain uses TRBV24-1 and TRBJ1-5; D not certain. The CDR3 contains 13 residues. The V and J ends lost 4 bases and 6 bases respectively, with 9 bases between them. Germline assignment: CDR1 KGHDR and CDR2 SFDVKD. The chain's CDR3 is CATSDEGGQPQHF. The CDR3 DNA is TGTGCCACCAGTGACGAGGGAGGTCAGCCCCAGCATTTT.